This T cell receptor beta chain was observed in a study of blood T cell repertoires in COVID-19. About the research overall: PBMCs, B-cell-depleted T cells, or T cells were the source of the cDNA or gDNA that made up the material.

Trimming removed 10 bases from V and 1 base from J; junction bases left unmatched: 14. The length of the CDR3 is 17 residues. Per the germline V gene, CDR1 is MDHEN and CDR2 is SYDVKM. As handled by the study authors: It was from reference gene primer amplification that nucleated cell counts were estimated. Only in-frame clones appear in the TCRdb table, and some are missing; sequencing was by immunoSEQ multiplex PCR. Clone size and V and J calls were adopted from that table, with D and trimming inferred from the DNA. The repertoire consists of some 90,000 clones, with roughly 80% occurring once and the leading ten covering around 20%.

Sequences were obtained from peripheral blood. The TCR comes from a human donor in a cohort sampled during active COVID-19. The V gene is TRBV28, the J gene TRBJ2-3; TRBD2 aligns across 10 bases. CDR3 DNA: TGTGCCACCCCTCCGGGTGGAGCGGGAGGGGGCACAGATACGCAGTATTTT. Translation gives CATPPGGAGGGTDTQYF. Full variable domain (outside the CDR3, taken from reference TRBV28 and TRBJ2-3): DVKVTQSSRYLVKRTGEKVFLECVQDMDHENMFWYRQDPGLGLRLIYFSYDVKMKEKGDIPEGYSVSREKKERFSLILESASTNQTSMYLCATPPGGAGGGTDTQYFGPGTRLTVL.